These 32 T cell receptor beta chains share one sample of origin, sequenced in a study of T cell repertoires in cytomegalovirus infection. Each CDR3 protein is one row after TCRdb ran MiXCR on the reads. The sample records roughly 860,000 distinct CDR3 sequences, 30% to 35% being singletons. Antigens of these TCRs are unknown. The sequencing used cultured CD8+ T cells from PBMCs, collected from culture after CMV antigen stimulation. These receptors were obtained from a human donor in good health (CMV status not recorded). Some clones in this sample may be carry-over from other donors' samples.

The V gene is TRBV19, the J gene TRBJ2-7, with TRBD2 matching 8 bases. CDR1 and CDR2 from the germline V gene are LNHDA and SQIVND (reference sequence). The V and J ends lost 1 base and 4 bases, in that order; junction bases with no gene match: 6. The CDR3 runs 15 residues. The DNA for the CDR3 is TGTGCCAGTAGTATAGCGGGCGGGGGGCCTTACGAGCAGTACTTC. Protein product: CASSIAGGGPYEQYF. Full variable domain (outside the CDR3, taken from reference TRBV19 and TRBJ2-7): DGGITQSPKYLFRKEGQNVTLSCEQNLNHDAMYWYRQDPGQGLRLIYYSQIVNDFQKGDIAEGYSVSREKKESFPLTVTSAQKNPTAFYLCASSIAGGGPYEQYFGPGTRLTVT.

The V gene is TRBV2, the J gene TRBJ2-3, with TRBD2 matching over 10 bases. Germline CDR1 reads SNHLY; CDR2 reads FYNNEI. This CDR3 contains 16 residues. V lost 5 bases and J lost 1; bases outside the gene matches: 6. CDR3 residues: CASSLASGGRTDTQYF. CDR3 nucleotides: TGTGCCAGCAGTCTGGCTAGCGGGGGCCGCACAGATACGCAGTATTTT. The variable domain in full, with the rest retrieved from reference TRBV2 and TRBJ2-3, is EPEVTQTPSHQVTQMGQEVILRCVPISNHLYFYWYRQILGQKVEFLVSFYNNEISEKSEIFDDQFSVERPDGSNFTLKIRSTKLEDSAMYFCASSLASGGRTDTQYFGPGTRLTVL.

The gene calls are TRBV5-1 and TRBJ1-5, with D possibly TRBD1 on 5 matching bases. The CDR3 is 16 amino acids. Per the germline V gene, CDR1 is SGHRS and CDR2 is YFSETQ. With 2 bases removed from V and 0 bases from J, the gap between germline ends came to 12 bases. CDR3 sequence: CASSLFVRGSNQPQHF. The CDR3 DNA sequence: TGCGCCAGCAGCTTATTTGTAAGGGGTAGCAATCAGCCCCAGCATTTT.

The chain recombines TRBV6-5 with TRBJ1-2; D is unresolved. The CDR3 loop spans 18 amino acids. Germline V gene sequence: CDR1 MNHEY, CDR2 SVGAGI. The V gene lost 0 bases and the J gene lost 0 bases, with 17 bases spanning the gap. CDR3 nucleotide sequence: TGTGCCAGCAGTTACTCGGTTGGTCCCGGAGGAGCTAACTATGGCTACACCTTC. It yields the protein CASSYSVGPGGANYGYTF.

The genes are TRBV19 and TRBJ1-2; D is perhaps TRBD1 (6 bases). Germline V gene data show CDR1 as LNHDA and CDR2 as SQIVND (reference sequence). The CDR3 length is 12 residues. The CDR3 bases are TGTGCTGCGACAGGCTCCCACTATGGCTACACCTTC. Translating gives CAATGSHYGYTF.

This chain uses TRBV9 with TRBJ2-2, with 7 bases fitting TRBD1. In germline, CDR1 is SGDLS, CDR2 YYNGEE. The CDR3 extends over 17 amino acids. The V segment lost 3 bases and the J segment 4 bases; nucleotides outside the gene matches: 12. CDR3 amino acids: CASSALGQSRITGELFF. Here the CDR3 DNA reads TGTGCCAGCAGCGCCCTGGGACAGTCGAGGATCACCGGGGAGCTGTTTTTT.

This chain uses TRBV19 with TRBJ1-2, with a possible D match to TRBD1 (6 bases). The germline V gene has CDR1 LNHDA and CDR2 SQIVND (reference sequence). The CDR3 is 15 residues long. Trimming shortened V by 4 bases and J by 8 bases, and 20 bases separated the two germline ends. The CDR3 loop is CASSTSGGGVKGYTF. The CDR3 region has the DNA TGTGCCAGTAGTACCTCCGGAGGGGGGGTGAAGGGCTACACCTTC. Complete variable domain (other parts from reference TRBV19 and TRBJ1-2): DGGITQSPKYLFRKEGQNVTLSCEQNLNHDAMYWYRQDPGQGLRLIYYSQIVNDFQKGDIAEGYSVSREKKESFPLTVTSAQKNPTAFYLCASSTSGGGVKGYTFGSGTRLTVV.

V is TRBV29-1 and J is TRBJ1-2; TRBD1 might be the D (5 bases). Trimming cost V 3 bases and J 8 bases, with 13 bases left between them. Germline CDR1 is SQVTM and CDR2 is ANQGSEA. The CDR3 runs to 12 residues. The DNA for the CDR3 is TGCAGCGTTGATGGCAGGGACGGGGGCTACACCTTC. Translated: CSVDGRDGGYTF.

This clonotype was detected a few times. This chain links TRBV7-8 with TRBJ1-2; TRBD1 agrees at 11 bases. After removal of 3 bases from V and 4 bases from J, the junction contained 1 base not matched to a gene. The CDR3 is made up of 14 amino acids. The germline CDR1 and CDR2 sequences are SGHVS and FQNEAQ. The CDR3 region is CASSLDRGPYGYTF. CDR3 DNA sequence: TGTGCCAGCAGCTTGGACAGGGGGCCCTATGGCTACACCTTC.

Many counts were recorded for this clonotype. V and J are TRBV7-9 and TRBJ2-6; D not certain. The CDR3 totals 11 residues. V was clipped by 4 bases and J by 10 bases, with 5 bases between them. CDR1 SEHNR and CDR2 FQNEAQ come from the germline V gene (reference sequence). The CDR3 loop is CASSSANVLTF. The DNA for the CDR3 is TGTGCCAGCAGCTCCGCGAACGTCCTGACTTTC.

This clonotype was seen ten or more times. V gene TRBV6-5 combines with J gene TRBJ2-2; 7 positions match TRBD1. The germline V gene encodes CDR1 MNHEY and CDR2 SVGAGI. J was trimmed by 4 bases and V by 2 bases; bases with no gene match: 7. CDR3 size: 16 residues. This CDR3 is CASSYDRARVTGELFF. CDR3 in DNA: TGTGCCAGCAGTTACGACAGGGCGAGGGTCACCGGGGAGCTGTTTTTT.

The J gene is TRBJ2-7, the V gene TRBV12-3 or TRBV12-4, with TRBD2 matching 8 bases. The CDR3 has 14 residues. V was pared by 8 bases and J by 2 bases, with 8 bases of the junction left unmatched. CDR3 DNA sequence: TGTGCCAGCGCGAGCCGGGAGGGGGCCTACGAGCAGTACTTC. This sequence encodes CASASREGAYEQYF.

The chain uses TRBV24-1 and TRBJ2-2, with D unresolved. The germline V gene encodes CDR1 KGHDR and CDR2 SFDVKD. The length of the CDR3 is 18 residues. With 9 bases removed from V and 4 bases from J, the gap between germline ends came to 26 bases. The CDR3 DNA reads as TGTGCCACCGGTGGGAACGCCGCGGATATGTCGATCACCGGGGAGCTGTTTTTT. Its protein is CATGGNAADMSITGELFF.

The chain has TRBV7-6 and TRBJ1-4; unclear D gene. This CDR3 has 12 amino acids. Per germline, CDR1 SGHVS and CDR2 FNYEAQ. V shed 4 bases and J shed 5 bases, with 5 bases lying between them. As DNA, the CDR3 is TGTGCCAGCAGCTACCTAAATGAAAAACTGTTTTTT. It specifies CASSYLNEKLFF.

This clonotype was seen a handful of times. The V call is TRBV27, the J call TRBJ2-7; D is perhaps TRBD1 (6 bases). The ends were cut back, 5 bases at V and 0 bases at J, with 14 bases in the middle. CDR1 is MNHEY, CDR2 SMNVEV, per germline (reference sequence). The CDR3 length is 15 residues. The CDR3 reads CASSPTGLRSYEQYV. CDR3 sequence (DNA): TGTGCCAGCAGTCCCACAGGGTTGCGCTCCTACGAGCAGTACGTC.

The chain is built from TRBV4-2 and TRBJ1-1, with D unresolved. The V gene's germline CDR1 is LGHNA and CDR2 YNFKEQ. The CDR3 contains 12 residues. With 2 bases removed from V and 11 bases from J, the gap between germline ends came to 12 bases. The CDR3 DNA is TGTGCCAGCAGCCAATTAGGTATGGAGGCTTTCTTT. Protein sequence: CASSQLGMEAFF.

Note on this clonotype: A clone one base away is much larger, so this may be a read error. The genes are TRBV7-2 and TRBJ1-5; a weak D match, TRBD1 (5 bases). The CDR3 consists of 14 residues. The germline CDR1 and CDR2 sequences are SGHTA and FQGNSA. The CDR3 protein is CASGFRGLNQPQHF. For the CDR3, the DNA is TGTGCCAGCGGCTTCCGGGGCCTCAATCAGCCCCAGCATTTT.

This clonotype was detected many times. The V call is TRBV12-3 or TRBV12-4, the J call TRBJ2-2; TRBD1 aligns across 8 bases. With V trimmed by 6 bases and J by 5 bases, 2 bases remained unmatched. The CDR3 runs to 13 residues. The CDR3 region is CASSRQGTGELFF. CDR3 in DNA: TGTGCCAGCAGCCGACAGGGGACCGGGGAGCTGTTTTTT.

Worth noting for this clonotype: This could be a read error, since a much larger clone is one nucleotide away. The chain links TRBV7-9 to TRBJ2-7, with 8 bases fitting TRBD1. The CDR3 length is 14 residues. The germline V gene has CDR1 SEHNR and CDR2 FQNEAQ (reference sequence). The CDR3 nucleotides read TGTACCAGCAGCTTCGGACAGGGTTTCTACGAGCAGTACGTC. It codes for CTSSFGQGFYEQYV.

This clonotype was counted between two and nine times. This rearrangement joins TRBV2 to TRBJ2-3; weak D call: TRBD1 (5 bases). This CDR3 spans 15 amino acids. CDR1 is SNHLY, CDR2 FYNNEI, per germline. V was cut by 2 bases and J by 1 base, with 10 bases left in between. CDR3 protein: CASSEKGFGTDTQYF. CDR3 nucleotides: TGTGCCAGCAGTGAAAAGGGGTTTGGCACAGATACGCAGTATTTT.

Of note for this clonotype: The junction differs from germline at one of its ends, possibly a read error. The V and J genes are TRBV27 and TRBJ2-1; D is possibly TRBD2 (7 bases). The CDR3 extends over 14 amino acids. The germline V gene has CDR1 MNHEY and CDR2 SMNVEV (reference sequence). The CDR3 sequence is CVSGVTGAQDEQFF. The CDR3 coding sequence is TGTGTCAGCGGGGTCACGGGGGCTCAAGATGAGCAGTTCTTC.

This clonotype was seen a handful of times. This chain links TRBV27 with TRBJ2-7; no reliable D call. Germline lookup yields CDR1 MNHEY and CDR2 SMNVEV (reference sequence). Trimming pared 6 bases from V and 0 bases from J, leaving 18 bases between. The CDR3 runs 16 residues. CDR3 region: CASSQAAGLYSYEQYF. DNA of the CDR3: TGTGCCAGCAGCCAGGCAGCAGGTTTATACTCCTACGAGCAGTACTTC.

This chain uses TRBV10-3 with TRBJ2-1, with D possibly being TRBD2 (6 bases). The CDR3 is 15 residues long. Trimming stripped 2 bases from V and 0 bases from J, with 8 bases between. Per germline, CDR1 ENHRY and CDR2 SYGVKD. DNA of the CDR3: TGTGCCATCAGTGAGGCGGGGAGCTCCTACAATGAGCAGTTCTTC. Translation gives CAISEAGSSYNEQFF.

This clonotype was seen a handful of times. The chain has TRBV6-6 and TRBJ2-5; TRBD2 matches at 10 bases. Trimming took 7 bases from V and 4 from J; bases not matched to a gene: 9. The germline V gene encodes CDR1 MNHNY and CDR2 SVGAGI (reference sequence). This CDR3 has 15 residues. The CDR3 protein is CASTLGLAPRETQYF. The CDR3 DNA reads TGTGCCAGCACCCTGGGACTAGCGCCAAGAGAGACCCAGTACTTC.

This clonotype appeared a few times. The gene calls are TRBV7-8 and TRBJ2-1; D remains ambiguous. The CDR3 extends over 14 amino acids. CDR1 is SGHVS, CDR2 FQNEAQ, per germline. V lost 5 bases, J lost 6 bases, and 14 bases lay in between. The CDR3, as DNA: TGTGCCAGCAGCCTTCGGACCAGGACCAATGAGCAGTTCTTC. Translated, it gives CASSLRTRTNEQFF.

In nucleotides, the CDR3 is TGTGCCAGCAGCGGCTATGAGCGGGGGGACCGGGAGACCCAGTACTTC. This sequence encodes CASSGYERGDRETQYF. The V call is TRBV9, the J call TRBJ2-5; 9 positions match TRBD2. Trimming removed 3 bases from V and 5 bases from J; junction bases left unmatched: 11. This CDR3 has 16 residues. Germline V gene sequence: CDR1 SGDLS, CDR2 YYNGEE.

The V call is TRBV9, the J call TRBJ1-2, with 11 positions matching TRBD1. V gave up 3 bases and J gave up 2 bases; unmatched junction bases: 6. The CDR3 spans 16 residues. In germline, CDR1 is SGDLS, CDR2 YYNGEE. CDR3 coding DNA: TGTGCCAGCAGCGGATGGGGACAGGGGGAGAACTATGGCTACACCTTC. Translation gives CASSGWGQGENYGYTF.

V usage is TRBV14 and J usage is TRBJ1-1, with a weak D call TRBD1 (6 bases). The germline V gene encodes CDR1 SGHDN and CDR2 FVKESK. With 1 base removed from V and 1 base from J, the gap between germline ends came to 10 bases. The CDR3 has 15 residues. CDR3 loop: CASSQGLRGNTEAFF. The CDR3, as DNA: TGTGCCAGCAGCCAAGGTCTCAGGGGGAACACTGAAGCTTTCTTT.

This clonotype has just a few counts. V usage is TRBV6-1 and J usage is TRBJ2-7; D possibly matches TRBD1 or TRBD2 (5 bases each). Between the trimmed V and J ends, which lost 5 bases and 4 bases, there was a span of 15 bases. CDR1 is MNHNS and CDR2 is SASEGT in the germline V gene. The CDR3 is 14 residues long. CDR3 coding DNA: TGTGCCAGCAGTACCTACGGGACCGAATACGAGCAGTACTTC. This codes for CASSTYGTEYEQYF.

In this sample, this clonotype turned up many times. V is TRBV7-6 and J is TRBJ2-1; D might be TRBD1 (5 bases). Per germline, CDR1 SGHVS and CDR2 FNYEAQ. With 1 base removed from V and 6 bases from J, the gap between germline ends came to 10 bases. CDR3 size: 14 residues. CDR3 DNA: TGTGCCAGCAGCTTAGGGGTAGGGGCCAATGAGCAGTTCTTC. Encoded protein: CASSLGVGANEQFF.

The chain carries TRBV6-6 and TRBJ2-1; tentative D call: TRBD2 (7 bases). The CDR3 spans 11 residues. The germline V gene has CDR1 MNHNY and CDR2 SVGAGI (reference sequence). The V end lost 9 bases, the J end lost 12 bases, and 15 bases lay between the germline ends. The CDR3 loop is CASQGGGGQFF. The CDR3 region has the DNA TGTGCCAGTCAAGGAGGGGGGGGGCAGTTCTTC.

A few counts support this clonotype. The V and J genes are TRBV28 and TRBJ2-7; D tentatively reads TRBD1 or TRBD2 (6 bases each). V lost 5 bases and J lost 2, with 16 bases in between. CDR1 MDHEN and CDR2 SYDVKM come from the germline V gene. This CDR3 has 15 amino acids. The CDR3 nucleotides read TGTGCCAGCAGTGCCTTAGAGGGGGGAACCTACGAGCAGTACGTC. Encoded protein: CASSALEGGTYEQYV.